This TCR beta chain was profiled in a study of blood T cell repertoires in COVID-19. Across the study: The cDNA or gDNA used as material had been derived from T cells, B-cell-depleted T cells, or PBMCs.

This clone was observed a handful of times. The germline V gene has CDR1 LGHNA and CDR2 YNFKEQ. The V and J ends lost 0 bases and 1 base, in that order; junction bases with no gene match: 2. CDR3 length: 16 amino acids. Residents of 24 US areas, aged about 18 to 89 years, made up the participants. Participants' own reports of clinical history determined their cohort assignment. Original data processing: Estimated nucleated cell counts came from reference gene primer amplification. Sequenced by immunoSEQ multiplex PCR; TCRdb stores in-frame clones only, minus some. D and trimming come from the DNA, and the V and J calls and clone size come from that table. The repertoire holds roughly 310,000 clones, with 90% as singletons.

The chain uses TRBV4-2 and TRBJ2-2, with 7 bases matching TRBD2. This TCR derives from a man aged 55 to 70 who had recovered from COVID-19. Sequencing was performed on PBMCs or T cells enriched from blood (not recorded which). The CDR3 sequence: CASSQEGGMNTGELFF. The CDR3 nucleotides read TGTGCCAGCAGCCAAGAGGGGGGGATGAACACCGGGGAGCTGTTTTTT.